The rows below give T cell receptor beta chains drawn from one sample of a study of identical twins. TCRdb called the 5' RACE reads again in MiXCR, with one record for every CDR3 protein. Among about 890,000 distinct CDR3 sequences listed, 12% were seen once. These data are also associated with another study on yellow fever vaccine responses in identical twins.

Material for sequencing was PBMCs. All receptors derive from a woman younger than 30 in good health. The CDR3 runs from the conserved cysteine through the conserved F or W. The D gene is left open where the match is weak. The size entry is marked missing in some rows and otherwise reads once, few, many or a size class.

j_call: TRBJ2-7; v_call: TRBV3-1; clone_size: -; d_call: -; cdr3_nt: TGTGCCAGCAGCCAGTTAAGAGAGCAGTACTTC; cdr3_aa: CASSQLREQYF
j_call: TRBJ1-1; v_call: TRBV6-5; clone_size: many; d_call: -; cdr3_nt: TGTGCCAGCAGTTACGCTCGGACTGACGCTTCTGAAGCTTTCTTT; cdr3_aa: CASSYARTDASEAFF
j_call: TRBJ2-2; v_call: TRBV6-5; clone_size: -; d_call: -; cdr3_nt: TGTGCCAGCAGTTACTACGGGGGCGCGCACACCGGGGAGCTGTTTTTT; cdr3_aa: CASSYYGGAHTGELFF
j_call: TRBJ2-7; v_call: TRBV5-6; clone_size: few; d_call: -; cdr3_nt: TGTGCCAGCAGCCCGCGGAGGGGAGAGCAGTACTTC; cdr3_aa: CASSPRRGEQYF
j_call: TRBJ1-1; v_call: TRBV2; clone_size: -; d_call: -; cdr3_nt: TGTGCCAGCAGGGCGGGGGACACTGAAGCTTTCTTT; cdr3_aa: CASRAGDTEAFF
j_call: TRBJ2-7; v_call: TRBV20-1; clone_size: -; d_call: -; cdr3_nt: TGCAGTGCTAGAGATGGGACTCAAGGGTACTACGAGCAGTACTTC; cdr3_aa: CSARDGTQGYYEQYF
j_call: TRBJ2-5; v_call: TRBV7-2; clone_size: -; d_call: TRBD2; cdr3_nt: TGTGCCAGCAGCCAATTGGGACTAGCGGGAAGAGAGACCCAGTACTTC; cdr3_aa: CASSQLGLAGRETQYF
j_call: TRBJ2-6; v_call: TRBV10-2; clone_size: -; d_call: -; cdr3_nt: TGCGCCAGCAGTGATTCGGGGGCCGGGGCCAACGTCCTGACTTTC; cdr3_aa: CASSDSGAGANVLTF
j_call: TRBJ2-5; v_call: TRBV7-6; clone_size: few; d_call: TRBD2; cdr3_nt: TGTGCCAGCAGTTATAGCGGGGGCCCCTCGGAAGTGACCCAGTACTTC; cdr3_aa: CASSYSGGPSEVTQYF
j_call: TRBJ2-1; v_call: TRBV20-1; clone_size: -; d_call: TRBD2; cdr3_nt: TGCAGTGCTAGAGACGCTAGGAGCGGGAGGTACTTTGAGCAGTTCTTC; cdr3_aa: CSARDARSGRYFEQFF
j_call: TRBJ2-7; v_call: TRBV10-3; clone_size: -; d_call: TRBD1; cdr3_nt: TGTGCCATCAGCGCCCGAGAAGGGGGACAGGGGGTACACGAGCAGTACTTC; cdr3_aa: CAISAREGGQGVHEQYF
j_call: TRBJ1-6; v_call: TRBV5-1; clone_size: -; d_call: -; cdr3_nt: TGCGCCAGCACCGCGACACCGAGCTCCTATAATTCACCCCTCCACTTT; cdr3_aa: CASTATPSSYNSPLHF
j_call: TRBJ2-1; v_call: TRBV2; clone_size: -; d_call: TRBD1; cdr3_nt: TGTGCCAGCAGTGATAGGGGACAGGGGGCTAATGAGCAGTTCTTC; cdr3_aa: CASSDRGQGANEQFF
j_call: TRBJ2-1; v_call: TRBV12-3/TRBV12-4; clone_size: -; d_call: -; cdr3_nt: TGTGCCAGCAGCTCCCTAGGGGTCTCCTACAATGAGCAGTTCTTC; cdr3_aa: CASSSLGVSYNEQFF
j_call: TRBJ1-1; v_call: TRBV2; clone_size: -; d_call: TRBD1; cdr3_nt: TGTGCCAGCATGAGACCCCCGGACAGGTTGAACACTGAAGCTTTCTTT; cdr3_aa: CASMRPPDRLNTEAFF
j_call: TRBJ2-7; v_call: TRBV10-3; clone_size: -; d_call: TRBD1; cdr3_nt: TGTGCCATCAGACAGGGGGTAGACGAGCAGTACTTC; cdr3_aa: CAIRQGVDEQYF
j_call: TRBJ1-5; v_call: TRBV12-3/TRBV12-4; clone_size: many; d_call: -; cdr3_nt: TGTGCCAGCAGTTTAGCGACAGGACTCAATAATCAGCCCCAGCATTTT; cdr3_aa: CASSLATGLNNQPQHF
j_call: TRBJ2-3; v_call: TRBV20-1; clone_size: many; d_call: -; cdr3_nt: TGCAGTGCTAGAGACGACACAGATACGCAGTATTTT; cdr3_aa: CSARDDTDTQYF
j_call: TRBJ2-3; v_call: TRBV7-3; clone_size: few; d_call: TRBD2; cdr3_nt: TGTGCCAGCAGCTTAACAAGCGGGATCGGGTCAGATACGCAGTATTTT; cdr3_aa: CASSLTSGIGSDTQYF
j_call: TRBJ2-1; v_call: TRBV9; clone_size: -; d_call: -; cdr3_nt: TGTGCCAGCAGCGTTTTCGGGGTATCCTACAATGAGCAGTTCTTC; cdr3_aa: CASSVFGVSYNEQFF
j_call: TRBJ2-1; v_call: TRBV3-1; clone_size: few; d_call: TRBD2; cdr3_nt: TGTGCCAGCAGCCAAGATATCGCTAGCGGGTCTTACAATGAGCAGTTCTTC; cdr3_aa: CASSQDIASGSYNEQFF
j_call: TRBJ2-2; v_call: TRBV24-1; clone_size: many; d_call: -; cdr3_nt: TGTGCCACCAGTGATTTCGGTTTGGGGGAGCTGTTTTTT; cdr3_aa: CATSDFGLGELFF
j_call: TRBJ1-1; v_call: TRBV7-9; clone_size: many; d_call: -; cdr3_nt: TGTGCCAGCAGCCCAATGGGGGGGATGAACACTGAAGCTTTCTTT; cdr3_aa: CASSPMGGMNTEAFF
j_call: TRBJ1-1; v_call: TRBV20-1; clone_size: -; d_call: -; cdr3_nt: TGCAGTGCTCGTGGACAGACGAACACTGAAGCTTTCTTT; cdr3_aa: CSARGQTNTEAFF
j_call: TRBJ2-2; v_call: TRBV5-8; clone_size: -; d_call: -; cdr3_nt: TGTGCCAGCAGCTTGGACGGGTCCACCGGGGAGCTGTTTTTT; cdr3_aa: CASSLDGSTGELFF
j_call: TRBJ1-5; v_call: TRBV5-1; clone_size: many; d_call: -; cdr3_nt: TGCGCCAGCAGCTTGGATGGGGGACAGCCCCAGCATTTT; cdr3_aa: CASSLDGGQPQHF
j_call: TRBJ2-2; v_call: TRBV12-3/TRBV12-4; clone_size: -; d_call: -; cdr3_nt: TGTGCCAGCAGTCTATGGGGTTGGACCGGGGAGCTGTTTTTT; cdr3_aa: CASSLWGWTGELFF
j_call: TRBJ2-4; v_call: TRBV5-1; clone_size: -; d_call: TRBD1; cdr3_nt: TGCGCCAGCAGCTTGGATGGGGGACAGGCCAAAAACATTCAGTACTTC; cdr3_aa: CASSLDGGQAKNIQYF
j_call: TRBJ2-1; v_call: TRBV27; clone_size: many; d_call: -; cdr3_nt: TGTGCCAGCAGTTTAGCCCCCAAGAACAATGAGCAGTTCTTC; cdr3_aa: CASSLAPKNNEQFF
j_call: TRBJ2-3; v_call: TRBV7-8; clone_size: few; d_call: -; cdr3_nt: TGTGCCAGCAGCTACAGCGACGGGACAGATACGCAGTATTTT; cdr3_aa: CASSYSDGTDTQYF
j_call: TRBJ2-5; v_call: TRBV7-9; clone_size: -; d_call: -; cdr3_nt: TGTGCCAGCGGTCGGGGCCCTCAAGAGACCCAGTACTTC; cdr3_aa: CASGRGPQETQYF
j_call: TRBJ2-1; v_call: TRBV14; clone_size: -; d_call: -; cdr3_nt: TGTGCCAGCAGCCAAGATTGGGGGACCTACAATGAGCAGTTCTTC; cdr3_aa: CASSQDWGTYNEQFF